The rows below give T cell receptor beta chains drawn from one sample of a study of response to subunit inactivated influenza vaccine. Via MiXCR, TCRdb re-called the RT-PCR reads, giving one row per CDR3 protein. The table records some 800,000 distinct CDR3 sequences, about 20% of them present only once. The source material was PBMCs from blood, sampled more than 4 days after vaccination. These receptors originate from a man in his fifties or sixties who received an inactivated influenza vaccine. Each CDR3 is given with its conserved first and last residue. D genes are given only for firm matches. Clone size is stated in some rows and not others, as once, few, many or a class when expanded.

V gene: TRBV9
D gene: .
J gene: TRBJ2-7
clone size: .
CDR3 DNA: TGTGCCAGCAGCGTAGATAGAGGGGCCCCCCGGTACGAGCAGTACTTC
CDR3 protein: CASSVDRGAPRYEQYF

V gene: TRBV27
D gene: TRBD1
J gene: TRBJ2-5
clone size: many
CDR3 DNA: TGTGCCAGCAGTCCGGACAGGGGGTACCAAGAGACCCAGTACTTC
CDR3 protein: CASSPDRGYQETQYF

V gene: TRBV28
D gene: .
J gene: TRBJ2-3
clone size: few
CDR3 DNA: TGTGCCAGCAGCCTGGACCTCACAGATACGCAGTATTTT
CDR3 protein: CASSLDLTDTQYF

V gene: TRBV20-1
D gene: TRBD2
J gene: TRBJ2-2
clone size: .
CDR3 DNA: TGCAGTGCTAGAGATACCGGGAGGTACACCGGGGAGCTGTTTTTT
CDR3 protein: CSARDTGRYTGELFF

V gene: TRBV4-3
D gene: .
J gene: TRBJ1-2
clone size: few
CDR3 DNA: TGCGCCAGCAGCCGGAACTCCGGGCGAGACTATGGCTACACCTTC
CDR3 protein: CASSRNSGRDYGYTF

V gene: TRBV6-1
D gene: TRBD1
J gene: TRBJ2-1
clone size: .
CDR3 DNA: TGTGCCAGCAGACCCTATCAGACAGGGGAAGTGGATGAGCAGTTCTTC
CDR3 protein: CASRPYQTGEVDEQFF

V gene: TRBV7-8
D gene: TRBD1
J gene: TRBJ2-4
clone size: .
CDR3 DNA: TGTGCCAGCAGCTTAGCGTGGGGGGACAGGGCTAAAAACATTCAGTACTTC
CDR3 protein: CASSLAWGDRAKNIQYF

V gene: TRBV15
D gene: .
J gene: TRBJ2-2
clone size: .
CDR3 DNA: TGTGCCACCATCAGAGATCGGGCGGGGAACACCGGGGAGCTGTTTTTT
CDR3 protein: CATIRDRAGNTGELFF

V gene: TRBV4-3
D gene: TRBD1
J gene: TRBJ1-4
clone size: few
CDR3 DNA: TGCGCCAGCAGCCCAGGACAGGAAGTAATTGCAACTAATGAAAAACTGTTTTTT
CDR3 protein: CASSPGQEVIATNEKLFF

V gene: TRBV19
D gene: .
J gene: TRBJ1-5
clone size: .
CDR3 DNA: TGTGCCAGTAGTATTTCAGGGCCTCGGCAGCCCCAGCATTTT
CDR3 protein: CASSISGPRQPQHF

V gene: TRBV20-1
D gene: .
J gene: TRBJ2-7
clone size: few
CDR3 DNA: TGCAGTGCTTTCGGGACACCCTCCTACGAGCAGTACTTC
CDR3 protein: CSAFGTPSYEQYF

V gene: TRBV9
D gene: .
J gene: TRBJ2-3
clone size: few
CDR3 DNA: TGTGCCAGCACCGACGGCGGGAACACAGATACGCAGTATTTT
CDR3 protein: CASTDGGNTDTQYF

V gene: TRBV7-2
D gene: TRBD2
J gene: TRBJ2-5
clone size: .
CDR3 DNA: TGTGCCAGCAGCTTAGCGGGAACTAGCGGGAGACAGACCCAGTACTTC
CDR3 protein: CASSLAGTSGRQTQYF

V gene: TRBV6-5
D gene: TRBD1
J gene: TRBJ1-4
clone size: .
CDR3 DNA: TGTGCCAGCAGTTATTCGGCAGGGGGGAATGAAAAACTGTTTTTT
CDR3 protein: CASSYSAGGNEKLFF

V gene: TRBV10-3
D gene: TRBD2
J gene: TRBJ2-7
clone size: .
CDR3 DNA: TGTGCCATCAGGGGACTAGCGGGAAACGACGAGCAGTACTTC
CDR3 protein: CAIRGLAGNDEQYF

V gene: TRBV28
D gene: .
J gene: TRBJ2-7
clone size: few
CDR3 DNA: TGTGCCAGCAGTTTGGGGGGTCGGCAGTACTTC
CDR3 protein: CASSLGGRQYF

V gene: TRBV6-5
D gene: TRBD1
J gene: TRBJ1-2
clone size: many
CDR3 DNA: TGTGCCAGCAGTTACTTACAGGGGGCAGCTGGCTACACCTTC
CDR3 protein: CASSYLQGAAGYTF

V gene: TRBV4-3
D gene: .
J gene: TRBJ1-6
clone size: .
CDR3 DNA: TGCGCCAGCAGCCAAAGCCTGGGGGCTGATAATTCACCCCTCCACTTT
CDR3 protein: CASSQSLGADNSPLHF

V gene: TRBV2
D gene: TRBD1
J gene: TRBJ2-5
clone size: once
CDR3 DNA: TGTGCCAGCAGGAGACAGGGGTGGCAAGAGACCCAGTACTTC
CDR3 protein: CASRRQGWQETQYF

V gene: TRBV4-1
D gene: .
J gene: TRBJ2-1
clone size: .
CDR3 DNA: TGCGCCAGCAGCCTAGTTTACGGGGCAAAATACAATGAGCAGTTCTTC
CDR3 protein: CASSLVYGAKYNEQFF

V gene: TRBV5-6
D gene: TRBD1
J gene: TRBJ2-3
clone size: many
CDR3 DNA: TGTGCCAGCAGCTTGGGGACAGGGGGGACGCACGCAGATACGCAGTATTTT
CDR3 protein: CASSLGTGGTHADTQYF

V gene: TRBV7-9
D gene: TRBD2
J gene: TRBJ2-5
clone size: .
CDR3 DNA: TGTGCCAGCAGCCTTCGTAGCGGGGCTCAAGAGACCCAGTACTTC
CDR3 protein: CASSLRSGAQETQYF

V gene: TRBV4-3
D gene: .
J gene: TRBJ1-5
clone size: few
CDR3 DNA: TGCGCCAGCAGCCAAGATATCTTCGGAACAGGGATGGGTCAGCCCCAGCATTTT
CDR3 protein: CASSQDIFGTGMGQPQHF

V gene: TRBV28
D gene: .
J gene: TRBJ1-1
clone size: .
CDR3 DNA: TGTGCCAGCACCTTAGCGGGAGGTACATGGAACACTGAAGCTTTCTTT
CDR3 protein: CASTLAGGTWNTEAFF

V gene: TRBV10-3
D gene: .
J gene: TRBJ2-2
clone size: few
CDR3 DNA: TGTGCCATCAGTGGCGGCAGTGGGAACACCGGGGAGCTGTTTTTT
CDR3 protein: CAISGGSGNTGELFF

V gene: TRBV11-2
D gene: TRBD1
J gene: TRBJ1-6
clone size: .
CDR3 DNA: TGTGCCAGCAGCAAACAACAGGGGAATTCACCCCTCCACTTT
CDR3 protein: CASSKQQGNSPLHF

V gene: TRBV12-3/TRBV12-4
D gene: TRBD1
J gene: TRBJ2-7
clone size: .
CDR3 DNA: TGTGCCAGCAGACACCGGGACAGGGACGGCTACGAGCAGTACTTC
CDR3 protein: CASRHRDRDGYEQYF

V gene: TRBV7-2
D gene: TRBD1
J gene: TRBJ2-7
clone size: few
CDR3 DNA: TGTGCCAGCAGCTTAGAGCAGGGGGCAGCCTACGAGCAGTACTTC
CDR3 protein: CASSLEQGAAYEQYF

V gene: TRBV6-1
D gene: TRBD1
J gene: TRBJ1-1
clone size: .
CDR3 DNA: TGTGCCAGCAGCACAGGGGGCGCGGGCACTGAAGCTTTCTTT
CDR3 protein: CASSTGGAGTEAFF

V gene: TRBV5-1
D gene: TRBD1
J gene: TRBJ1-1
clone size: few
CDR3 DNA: TGCGCCAGCAGCTTGGGCAGGGGGAGCTTGAACACTGAAGCTTTCTTT
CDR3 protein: CASSLGRGSLNTEAFF

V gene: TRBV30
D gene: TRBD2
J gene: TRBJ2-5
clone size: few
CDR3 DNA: TGTGCCTGGAGATTGGGCGGGGGAGGGACCCAGTACTTC
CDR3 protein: CAWRLGGGGTQYF

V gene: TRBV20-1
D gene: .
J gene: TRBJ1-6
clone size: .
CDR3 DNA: TGCAGTGCTAGAACCACAGTTAATTCACCCCTCCACTTT
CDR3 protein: CSARTTVNSPLHF

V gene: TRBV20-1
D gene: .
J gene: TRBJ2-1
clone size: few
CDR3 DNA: TGCAGTGCTAGATTTTCAGGGCGGGCCCACAATGAGCAGTTCTTC
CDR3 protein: CSARFSGRAHNEQFF

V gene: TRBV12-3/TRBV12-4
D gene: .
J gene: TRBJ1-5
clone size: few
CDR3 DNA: TGTGCCAGCAGGGTGGGAGGGAATCTCAATCAGCCCCAGCATTTT
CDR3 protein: CASRVGGNLNQPQHF

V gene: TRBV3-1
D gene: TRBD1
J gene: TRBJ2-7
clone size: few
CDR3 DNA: TGTGCCAGCAGCCACGGGACAGGCCCCTACGAGCAGTACTTC
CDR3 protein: CASSHGTGPYEQYF

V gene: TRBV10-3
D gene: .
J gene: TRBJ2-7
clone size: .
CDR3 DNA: TGTGCCATCAGTGCGAAGAGCTACGAGCAGTACTTC
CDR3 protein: CAISAKSYEQYF

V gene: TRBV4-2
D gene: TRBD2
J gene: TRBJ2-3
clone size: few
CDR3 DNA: TGTGCCAGCAGCCAAGATGCCAGCGGGGGTGCAAGGGCGCAGTATTTT
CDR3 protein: CASSQDASGGARAQYF

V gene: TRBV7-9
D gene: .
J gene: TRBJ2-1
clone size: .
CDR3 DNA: TGTGCCAGCAGCTTAGTATTGGGGTCCCCTTACAATGAGCAGTTCTTC
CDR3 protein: CASSLVLGSPYNEQFF

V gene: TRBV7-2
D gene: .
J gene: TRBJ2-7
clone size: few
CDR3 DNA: TGTGCCATCCGCCGGCCGCCCTACGAGCAGTACTTC
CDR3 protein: CAIRRPPYEQYF

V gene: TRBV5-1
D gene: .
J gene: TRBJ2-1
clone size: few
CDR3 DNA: TGCGCCAGCAGAGCGGATCTGACCCCCTCGGGATACAATGAGCAGTTCTTC
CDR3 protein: CASRADLTPSGYNEQFF

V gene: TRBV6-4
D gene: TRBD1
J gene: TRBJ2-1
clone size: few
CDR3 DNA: TGTGCCAGCAGTGACATAGGGGGCTCCCTCAATGAGCAGTTCTTC
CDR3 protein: CASSDIGGSLNEQFF